A selection of T cell receptor beta chains follows, all from one sample in a study of T cell repertoires in cytomegalovirus infection. TCRdb independently ran MiXCR on the reads; one entry per CDR3 protein. This sample carries 300,000 to 400,000 distinct CDR3 sequences, around a quarter of them seen once, and the ten largest clones take roughly 15%. No antigen has been identified for these receptors. Sequencing used cultured PBMCs, obtained from culture after CMV antigen stimulation. Every receptor here comes from a human donor in good health (CMV status not recorded). Some clones in this sample may be carry-over from other donors' samples. Each CDR3 is given with its conserved first and last residue. D genes are given only for firm matches. The listing skips clone size in some rows; elsewhere it reads once, few, many or a size class.

CDR3 length: 17; clone size: .; V gene: TRBV7-6; J gene: TRBJ2-3; D gene: TRBD2; CDR3 DNA: TGTGCCAGCAGCCCTGGCTCTAGCGGGAGATTGGCAGATACGCAGTATTTT; CDR3 protein: CASSPGSSGRLADTQYF
CDR3 length: 14; clone size: .; V gene: TRBV7-2; J gene: TRBJ2-7; D gene: .; CDR3 DNA: TGTGCCAGCAGCTTTAGCGGACAGAACTACGAGCAGTACTTC; CDR3 protein: CASSFSGQNYEQYF
CDR3 length: 15; clone size: many; V gene: TRBV27; J gene: TRBJ2-1; D gene: TRBD2; CDR3 DNA: TGTGCCAGCAGTTTTGTTAGCGGGAGGTTCAATGAGCAGTTCTTC; CDR3 protein: CASSFVSGRFNEQFF
CDR3 length: 15; clone size: few; V gene: TRBV4-1; J gene: TRBJ1-2; D gene: TRBD1; CDR3 DNA: TGCGCCAGCAGCCAAGAGGGGACAGCTTTCTCTGGCTACACCTTC; CDR3 protein: CASSQEGTAFSGYTF
CDR3 length: 15; clone size: few; V gene: TRBV20-1; J gene: TRBJ1-1; D gene: .; CDR3 DNA: TGCAGTGCCACTCGGAGAGCCGCGACCAACACTGAAGCTTTCTTT; CDR3 protein: CSATRRAATNTEAFF
CDR3 length: 14; clone size: few; V gene: TRBV19; J gene: TRBJ2-1; D gene: TRBD2; CDR3 DNA: TGTGCCAGTAGTATAACCGGGACTAGCTTGTTCTTGTTCTTC; CDR3 protein: CASSITGTSLFLFF
CDR3 length: 18; clone size: .; V gene: TRBV5-6; J gene: TRBJ1-1; D gene: .; CDR3 DNA: TGTGCCAGCAGCTTGGCCGTCTCAGGGAGGAGGATGAACACTGAAGCTTTCTTT; CDR3 protein: CASSLAVSGRRMNTEAFF
CDR3 length: 12; clone size: .; V gene: TRBV7-2; J gene: TRBJ1-1; D gene: TRBD1; CDR3 DNA: TGTGCCAGCAGCCGGGACGGGACAGAATGCTTCTTT; CDR3 protein: CASSRDGTECFF
CDR3 length: 15; clone size: .; V gene: TRBV7-9; J gene: TRBJ2-3; D gene: TRBD1; CDR3 DNA: TGTGCCAGCAGCTCCTCCGGACAGGGGGCAGATACGCAGTATTTT; CDR3 protein: CASSSSGQGADTQYF
CDR3 length: 20; clone size: many; V gene: TRBV7-2; J gene: TRBJ2-1; D gene: TRBD2; CDR3 DNA: TGTGCCAGCAGCTTAGAAGGACGCGGGAGGGCCGCGGGGTCCTACAATGAGCAGTTCTTC; CDR3 protein: CASSLEGRGRAAGSYNEQFF
CDR3 length: 13; clone size: many; V gene: TRBV7-2; J gene: TRBJ2-5; D gene: .; CDR3 DNA: TGTGCCAGCAGCTTCACTAACCAAGAGACCCAGTACTTC; CDR3 protein: CASSFTNQETQYF
CDR3 length: 16; clone size: .; V gene: TRBV5-1; J gene: TRBJ2-7; D gene: TRBD2; CDR3 DNA: TGCGCCAGCAGCCTGGGCGGGACTAGCAAAATAGAGGAGCAGTACTTC; CDR3 protein: CASSLGGTSKIEEQYF
CDR3 length: 15; clone size: .; V gene: TRBV4-2; J gene: TRBJ2-3; D gene: .; CDR3 DNA: TGTGCCAGCAGCCAAGAAGAACAGAGCACAGATACGCAGTATTTT; CDR3 protein: CASSQEEQSTDTQYF
CDR3 length: 14; clone size: few; V gene: TRBV6-2/TRBV6-3; J gene: TRBJ2-3; D gene: .; CDR3 DNA: TGTGCCAGCAGTTACCGGAGCCGAGGGGATACGCAGTATTTT; CDR3 protein: CASSYRSRGDTQYF
CDR3 length: 16; clone size: .; V gene: TRBV11-2; J gene: TRBJ1-5; D gene: TRBD1; CDR3 DNA: TGTGCCAGCAGCTTAGGGACAGGGATCCCTAATCAGCCCCAGCATTTT; CDR3 protein: CASSLGTGIPNQPQHF
CDR3 length: 15; clone size: few; V gene: TRBV11-3; J gene: TRBJ1-2; D gene: .; CDR3 DNA: TGTGCCAGCAGCTTAGTCGGGGAAAAGAGGGATGGCTACACCTTC; CDR3 protein: CASSLVGEKRDGYTF
CDR3 length: 13; clone size: once; V gene: TRBV5-1; J gene: TRBJ1-2; D gene: .; CDR3 DNA: TGCGCCAGCGCCGAGGGGTACAACTATGGCTACACCTTC; CDR3 protein: CASAEGYNYGYTF
CDR3 length: 16; clone size: few; V gene: TRBV13; J gene: TRBJ2-5; D gene: TRBD2; CDR3 DNA: TGTGCCAGCAGCTCGGGACTAGCGGGAGCTCTAGAGACCCAGTACTTC; CDR3 protein: CASSSGLAGALETQYF
CDR3 length: 14; clone size: few; V gene: TRBV19; J gene: TRBJ1-4; D gene: TRBD1; CDR3 DNA: TGTGCCAGTAGTAGGGACAGGGGGAGCGAAAAACTGTTTTTT; CDR3 protein: CASSRDRGSEKLFF
CDR3 length: 16; clone size: .; V gene: TRBV3-1; J gene: TRBJ2-7; D gene: TRBD2; CDR3 DNA: TGTGCCAGCGGACGACCCGTAGCGGGAGAAACCTACGAGCAGTACTTC; CDR3 protein: CASGRPVAGETYEQYF
CDR3 length: 14; clone size: .; V gene: TRBV12-3/TRBV12-4; J gene: TRBJ2-1; D gene: TRBD2; CDR3 DNA: TGTGCCAGCACAGAGACTAGCGGAGACAATGAGCAGTTCTTC; CDR3 protein: CASTETSGDNEQFF
CDR3 length: 16; clone size: few; V gene: TRBV19; J gene: TRBJ2-1; D gene: TRBD2; CDR3 DNA: TGTGCCAGTAGTACGACTAGCGGGAGGACCTACAATGAGCAGTTCTTC; CDR3 protein: CASSTTSGRTYNEQFF
CDR3 length: 14; clone size: .; V gene: TRBV25-1; J gene: TRBJ1-1; D gene: .; CDR3 DNA: TGTGCCAGCAGTGAATGGGGTGGGAACACTGAAGCTTTCTTT; CDR3 protein: CASSEWGGNTEAFF
CDR3 length: 16; clone size: .; V gene: TRBV7-3; J gene: TRBJ2-2; D gene: TRBD2; CDR3 DNA: TGTGCCAGCAGCCCCATAAGCGGGGTGAACACCGGGGAGCTGTTTTTT; CDR3 protein: CASSPISGVNTGELFF
CDR3 length: 13; clone size: many; V gene: TRBV7-8; J gene: TRBJ1-5; D gene: .; CDR3 DNA: TGTGCCAGCAGCTTAGCAGGGAATCGGCCCCAGCATTTT; CDR3 protein: CASSLAGNRPQHF
CDR3 length: 16; clone size: .; V gene: TRBV6-2/TRBV6-3; J gene: TRBJ2-2; D gene: TRBD2; CDR3 DNA: TGTGCCAGCAGCCACCTAGCGGGAGGGAACACCGGGGAGCTGTTTTTT; CDR3 protein: CASSHLAGGNTGELFF
CDR3 length: 12; clone size: .; V gene: TRBV6-5; J gene: TRBJ1-2; D gene: .; CDR3 DNA: TGTGCCAGCAGTTACTCGGGGGAAGGCTACACCTTC; CDR3 protein: CASSYSGEGYTF
CDR3 length: 14; clone size: many; V gene: TRBV4-3; J gene: TRBJ1-3; D gene: .; CDR3 DNA: TGCGCCAGCAGCCGGGGGGCCTCTGGAAACACCATATATTTT; CDR3 protein: CASSRGASGNTIYF
CDR3 length: 18; clone size: many; V gene: TRBV7-2; J gene: TRBJ2-2; D gene: TRBD2; CDR3 DNA: TGTGCCAGCAGCTTAGCGCTAGCGGGAGGGCCTATGACCGGGGAGCTGTTTTTT; CDR3 protein: CASSLALAGGPMTGELFF
CDR3 length: 13; clone size: .; V gene: TRBV10-3; J gene: TRBJ1-5; D gene: TRBD1; CDR3 DNA: TGTGCCATCAGGACAGGGTCAAATCAGCCCCAGCATTTT; CDR3 protein: CAIRTGSNQPQHF
CDR3 length: 13; clone size: .; V gene: TRBV4-3; J gene: TRBJ2-7; D gene: .; CDR3 DNA: TGCGCCAGCAGCCAAGATCGAAGTTACGAGCAGTACTTC; CDR3 protein: CASSQDRSYEQYF
CDR3 length: 14; clone size: .; V gene: TRBV20-1; J gene: TRBJ2-1; D gene: .; CDR3 DNA: TGCAGTGCGAGTGGCCTAAGGTCCTACAATGAGCAGTTCTTC; CDR3 protein: CSASGLRSYNEQFF
CDR3 length: 13; clone size: .; V gene: TRBV29-1; J gene: TRBJ2-7; D gene: .; CDR3 DNA: TGCAGCGTCGAAACACAGGCCTCCTACGAGCAGTACTTC; CDR3 protein: CSVETQASYEQYF
CDR3 length: 19; clone size: .; V gene: TRBV7-9; J gene: TRBJ2-3; D gene: .; CDR3 DNA: TGTGCCAGCAGCTTACACGCCCCCCCCGGAACAGGCCTCACAGATACGCAGTATTTT; CDR3 protein: CASSLHAPPGTGLTDTQYF
CDR3 length: 15; clone size: .; V gene: TRBV15; J gene: TRBJ2-7; D gene: TRBD2; CDR3 DNA: TGTGCCACCAGCAGAGCTGGGACTAGCTCCTACGAGCAGTACTTC; CDR3 protein: CATSRAGTSSYEQYF
CDR3 length: 13; clone size: many; V gene: TRBV7-2; J gene: TRBJ2-5; D gene: .; CDR3 DNA: TGTGCCAGCAGCTTAGCCTTTGGAGAGACCCAGTACTTC; CDR3 protein: CASSLAFGETQYF
CDR3 length: 14; clone size: .; V gene: TRBV12-3/TRBV12-4; J gene: TRBJ2-3; D gene: .; CDR3 DNA: TGTGCCAGCTCCAGCTTGGGGGGCACAGATACGCAGTATTTT; CDR3 protein: CASSSLGGTDTQYF
CDR3 length: 15; clone size: .; V gene: TRBV12-3/TRBV12-4; J gene: TRBJ2-3; D gene: TRBD2; CDR3 DNA: TGTGCCAGCAACGCGGGAGGCCCCTCCACAGATACGCAGTATTTT; CDR3 protein: CASNAGGPSTDTQYF
CDR3 length: 17; clone size: many; V gene: TRBV7-2; J gene: TRBJ2-5; D gene: TRBD2; CDR3 DNA: TGTGCCAGCAGCTCCTTCACTTGGGAGGGCATACAAGAGACCCAGTACTTC; CDR3 protein: CASSSFTWEGIQETQYF
CDR3 length: 20; clone size: .; V gene: TRBV6-2/TRBV6-3; J gene: TRBJ2-7; D gene: TRBD1; CDR3 DNA: TGTGCCAGCAGTTACAGTATCGGACAGGGTAAAGGTGGAGAGGGCCTCGAGCAGTACTTC; CDR3 protein: CASSYSIGQGKGGEGLEQYF
CDR3 length: 15; clone size: many; V gene: TRBV7-9; J gene: TRBJ1-3; D gene: .; CDR3 DNA: TGTGCCAGCAGCTCCAGGGGTAACTCTGGAAACACCATATATTTT; CDR3 protein: CASSSRGNSGNTIYF
CDR3 length: 16; clone size: many; V gene: TRBV7-2; J gene: TRBJ2-2; D gene: TRBD1; CDR3 DNA: TGTGCCAGCAGCTTACCGCCGGGACAGAGGGCCGGGGAGCTGTTTTTT; CDR3 protein: CASSLPPGQRAGELFF
CDR3 length: 14; clone size: .; V gene: TRBV11-2; J gene: TRBJ1-1; D gene: .; CDR3 DNA: TGTGCCAGCAGCTTTGGCAGATCGGGCACTGAAGCTTTCTTT; CDR3 protein: CASSFGRSGTEAFF
CDR3 length: 12; clone size: .; V gene: TRBV6-2/TRBV6-3; J gene: TRBJ2-1; D gene: .; CDR3 DNA: TGTGCCAGCAGTTACGTTTGGGGTGAGCAGTTCTTC; CDR3 protein: CASSYVWGEQFF
CDR3 length: 15; clone size: few; V gene: TRBV7-2; J gene: TRBJ2-3; D gene: TRBD2; CDR3 DNA: TGTGCCAGCAGCCCCGGGACTATTCGGACAGATACGCAGTATTTT; CDR3 protein: CASSPGTIRTDTQYF
CDR3 length: 11; clone size: .; V gene: TRBV6-5; J gene: TRBJ1-1; D gene: .; CDR3 DNA: TGTGCCGTTCGGGCGCGAACTGAAGCTTTCTTT; CDR3 protein: CAVRARTEAFF
CDR3 length: 16; clone size: .; V gene: TRBV20-1; J gene: TRBJ2-1; D gene: TRBD2; CDR3 DNA: TGCAGTGCTCCCTCCCAAACTAGCGGGTCCGGCAATGAGCAGTTCTTC; CDR3 protein: CSAPSQTSGSGNEQFF
CDR3 length: 17; clone size: few; V gene: TRBV6-2/TRBV6-3; J gene: TRBJ1-5; D gene: TRBD1; CDR3 DNA: TGTGCCAGCAGTTACTCCGTTGGACAGGTTAGCAATCAGCCCCAGCATTTT; CDR3 protein: CASSYSVGQVSNQPQHF
CDR3 length: 16; clone size: .; V gene: TRBV28; J gene: TRBJ1-2; D gene: .; CDR3 DNA: TGTGCCAGCACCAGTTCCTCCCCACGGACTAACTATGGCTACACCTTC; CDR3 protein: CASTSSSPRTNYGYTF
CDR3 length: 15; clone size: .; V gene: TRBV7-9; J gene: TRBJ2-1; D gene: TRBD2; CDR3 DNA: TGTGCCAGCAGCACCGACACGGGGGGCTACAATGAGCAGTTCTTC; CDR3 protein: CASSTDTGGYNEQFF
CDR3 length: 15; clone size: .; V gene: TRBV30; J gene: TRBJ1-5; D gene: .; CDR3 DNA: TGTGCCTGGAGTGTAGGACAGCCAAGCAATCAGCCCCAGCATTTT; CDR3 protein: CAWSVGQPSNQPQHF
CDR3 length: 15; clone size: .; V gene: TRBV28; J gene: TRBJ1-4; D gene: .; CDR3 DNA: TGTGCCAGCAGTATTGGGGGTTCCACTAATGAAAAACTGTTTTTT; CDR3 protein: CASSIGGSTNEKLFF
CDR3 length: 15; clone size: few; V gene: TRBV20-1; J gene: TRBJ2-1; D gene: .; CDR3 DNA: TGCAGTGCTAGAGAGGACTCCAGCTCCTACAATGAGCAGTTCTTC; CDR3 protein: CSAREDSSSYNEQFF
CDR3 length: 13; clone size: few; V gene: TRBV12-3/TRBV12-4; J gene: TRBJ2-5; D gene: .; CDR3 DNA: TGTGCCAGCAGTTCAGGACAGCTAGAGACCCAGTACTTC; CDR3 protein: CASSSGQLETQYF
CDR3 length: 17; clone size: many; V gene: TRBV7-2; J gene: TRBJ1-2; D gene: .; CDR3 DNA: TGTGCCAGCAGCTTAGGCTATGAGACAATCCCTAACTATGGCTACACCTTC; CDR3 protein: CASSLGYETIPNYGYTF
CDR3 length: 13; clone size: few; V gene: TRBV6-1; J gene: TRBJ2-4; D gene: .; CDR3 DNA: TGTGCCAGCAGTGAAGTTTGGATGGGGCCCCAGTACTTC; CDR3 protein: CASSEVWMGPQYF
CDR3 length: 14; clone size: few; V gene: TRBV9; J gene: TRBJ2-7; D gene: TRBD1; CDR3 DNA: TGTGCCAGCAGCCCGGGGACAGACCTCTACGAGCAGTACTTC; CDR3 protein: CASSPGTDLYEQYF
CDR3 length: 12; clone size: .; V gene: TRBV12-3/TRBV12-4; J gene: TRBJ1-1; D gene: .; CDR3 DNA: TGTGCCAGCAGTTCACCAGGGTCTGGAGCTTTCTTT; CDR3 protein: CASSSPGSGAFF
CDR3 length: 18; clone size: .; V gene: TRBV10-3; J gene: TRBJ1-1; D gene: TRBD1; CDR3 DNA: TGTGCCATCAGTTCCGGGACAGGGGCTTCCGCTATGAACACTGAAGCTTTCTTT; CDR3 protein: CAISSGTGASAMNTEAFF